Reported below is one TCR beta chain. This specimen comes from a study of blood T cell repertoires in COVID-19. Study in general: The samples span acute and convalescent COVID-19 from the United States, Italy and Spain.

Germline CDR1 and CDR2: SEHNR and FQNEAQ (reference sequence). The CDR3 has 15 residues. V was clipped by 5 bases and J by 3 bases; unmatched bases: 6. Repertoires were generated with immunoSEQ multiplex PCR, while TCRdb's copy carries only in-frame clones and drops some. The sample has fewer than 150,000 clones, 84% seen once. This chain joins TRBV7-9 and TRBJ2-7; TRBD1 matches 11 bases. The TCR was taken from a woman aged 30 to 39 who had recovered from COVID-19. The sample taken for sequencing was peripheral blood. CDR3 coding DNA: TGTGCCAGCAGCCCCCGGACAGGGGGCCTCTACGAGCAGTACTTC. This gives the protein CASSPRTGGLYEQYF.